This T cell receptor (beta chain) was recorded in a study of sequential checkpoint blockade in melanoma. For the study at large: Randomization was 1:1 between first-line nivolumab→ipilimumab and ipilimumab→nivolumab. Both treatment sequences were followed by maintenance nivolumab.

Treatment: randomized to nivolumab then ipilimumab (arm A) or the reverse (arm B). None of the patients previously received DNA-damaging chemotherapy. PBMC sorting kept live CD3+CD8+ cells without CD19 or CD56. Profiling relied on immunoSEQ multiplex PCR, and the TCRdb table lists in-frame clones only, not all of them. The sample yields about 3,500 clones, about 45% seen once. The CDR3 sequence is 18 residues long. CDR1 and CDR2 (germline): LGHNA, YNFKEQ. Trimming removed 0 bases at V and 0 bases at J, with 17 bases between. This receptor was obtained from a human donor with melanoma. The sample here was CD8+ T cells sorted from blood (inferred from file names), taken from a patient given nivolumab and ipilimumab in sequence. This chain uses TRBV4-2 with TRBJ1-1; D is possibly TRBD1 (5 bases). The DNA for the CDR3 is TGTGCCAGCAGCCAAGATGGGGACTTTGGGTACCTGAACACTGAAGCTTTCTTT. Amino acids: CASSQDGDFGYLNTEAFF.